This TCR beta chain was identified in a study of blood T cell repertoires in COVID-19. At the level of the study: Acute-phase and convalescent COVID-19 samples originated in the United States, Italy and Spain. The analysed material was cDNA or gDNA that came from T cells, B-cell-depleted T cells, or PBMCs.

Sequenced by immunoSEQ multiplex PCR; TCRdb stores in-frame clones only, minus some. This sample has roughly 120,000 clones, with about 88% found just once. The CDR3 runs 16 residues. Looked up from germline, CDR1 is SNHLY and CDR2 is FYNNEI. Germline trimming cut 10 bases from V and 9 bases from J; bases unmatched to any gene: 13. Sequencing used peripheral blood. The TCR was taken from a woman in her 70s who had recovered from COVID-19. V usage is TRBV2 and J usage is TRBJ2-3; TRBD2 agrees at 16 bases. CDR3: CATAGTSGGVIGTQYF. For the CDR3, the DNA is TGTGCCACCGCCGGGACTAGCGGGGGGGTAATCGGAACGCAGTATTTT. Full variable domain (remainder filled in from reference TRBV2 and TRBJ2-3): EPEVTQTPSHQVTQMGQEVILRCVPISNHLYFYWYRQILGQKVEFLVSFYNNEISEKSEIFDDQFSVERPDGSNFTLKIRSTKLEDSAMYFCATAGTSGGVIGTQYFGPGTRLTVL.